The 27 T cell receptor beta chains presented below share a single source sample, sequenced in a study of blood T cells in healthy people across ages. A J-beta primer mix and a sample-barcoded 5' primer were used in a second PCR of about 7 to 12 cycles. TCRdb re-called the 5' RACE reads with MiXCR, one entry per CDR3 protein. The sample lists some 940,000 distinct CDR3 sequences, under 35% seen once, with 10% to 13% in the top ten. These data are also associated with another study on T cells of mothers and their children.

Source material: blood. These receptors originate from a middle-aged woman in good health.

V and J are TRBV28 and TRBJ2-1; 7 nucleotides align to TRBD1. The J call may be mistaken, given a closer DNA end match to TRBJ2-7. This CDR3 contains 15 residues. Germline V gene lookup returns CDR1 MDHEN and CDR2 SYDVKM. The CDR3: CASSPFGTAYNEQYF. CDR3 nucleotide sequence: TGTGCCAGCAGTCCCTTTGGGACAGCTTACAATGAGCAGTACTTC.

V and J are TRBV7-3 and TRBJ2-1; TRBD2 agrees at 8 bases. CDR1 is SGHTA and CDR2 is FQGTGA in the germline V gene. The CDR3 has 15 amino acids. With 5 bases clipped from V and 10 bases from J, the junction kept 13 bases outside the gene matches. The CDR3 region is CASSPRTSQPAEQFF. The CDR3 region has the DNA TGTGCCAGCAGCCCGAGGACTAGCCAACCTGCGGAGCAGTTCTTC.

The rearrangement uses TRBV6-1 and TRBJ1-4; D perhaps matches TRBD1 (6 bases). V lost 5 bases and J lost 0, with 28 bases in between. In germline, CDR1 is MNHNS, CDR2 SASEGT. The CDR3 is 21 amino acids. CDR3 sequence: CASSPFFAPGQPIATNEKLFF. In DNA form, the CDR3 reads TGTGCCAGCAGTCCCTTTTTCGCCCCGGGACAACCGATTGCAACTAATGAAAAACTGTTTTTT.

The chain carries TRBV18 and TRBJ1-2, with 7 positions matching TRBD1. V lost 3 bases to trimming and J lost 3 bases; unmatched junction nucleotides: 10. Per the germline V gene, CDR1 is KGHSH and CDR2 is LQKENI. The CDR3 has 16 amino acids. CDR3 sequence reads: CASSPTNRGNDYGYTF. In DNA form, the CDR3 reads TGTGCCAGCTCACCGACGAACAGGGGCAACGACTATGGCTACACCTTC.

For this clonotype: A junction boundary mismatches the germline segment, possibly from a read error. The chain couples TRBV4-1 to TRBJ2-2, with 7 bases that match TRBD1. The CDR3 is 17 residues long. The germline V gene encodes CDR1 MGHRA and CDR2 YSYEKL. The CDR3 region has the DNA TGCGTCAGCAGCGCAGCCCCGACAGGGACGAACACCGGGGAGCTGTTTTTT. Encoded protein: CVSSAAPTGTNTGELFF.

The chain employs TRBV6-2 or TRBV6-3 and TRBJ2-4, with 10 bases matching TRBD2. The DNA end is a closer match to TRBJ2-5, so the J assignment may be wrong. Germline lookup yields CDR1 MNHEY and CDR2 SVGEGT. The CDR3 is made up of 14 amino acids. The CDR3 spells CASRTSGFQETQYF. The CDR3 bases are TGTGCCAGCCGGACTAGCGGATTCCAAGAGACCCAGTACTTC.

This clonotype was picked up a small number of times. V and J are TRBV14 and TRBJ2-5; TRBD1 might be the D (5 bases). TRBJ2-7 explains the end of the DNA better; the J call may be wrong. This CDR3 is 13 amino acids long. The germline V gene has CDR1 SGHDN and CDR2 FVKESK. As DNA, the CDR3 is TGTGCCAGCAGCCATCAGGGAACCTACGAGCAGTACTTC. It encodes CASSHQGTYEQYF.

This clonotype was seen a single time. The chain couples TRBV21-1 to TRBJ1-5; the DNA was not used to check the table's D call, TRBD1. TRBV21-1 is noted as a pseudogene. The CDR3 is 17 amino acids. In nucleotides, the CDR3 is TGTGCCAGCAGCAGGACAGGGGGCCCTGTGGGCAATCAGCCCCAGCATTTT. Translation: CASSRTGGPVGNQPQHF.

V and J are TRBV9 and TRBJ2-5; TRBD2 matches 16 bases. The J segment lost 3 bases and the V segment lost 2 bases, leaving 1 base of the junction unmatched. Germline V gives CDR1 SGDLS, CDR2 YYNGEE. This CDR3 comprises 16 residues. The CDR3 bases are TGTGCCAGCAGCGTTGGGACTAGCGGGGGGGAAGAGACCCAGTACTTC. The encoded protein is CASSVGTSGGEETQYF.

The rearrangement joins TRBV20-1 to TRBJ2-2; tentatively, D is TRBD2 (6 bases). The germline gives CDR1 DFQATT, CDR2 SNEGSKA (reference sequence). V lost 6 bases and J lost 1, with 21 bases in between. The CDR3 totals 17 residues. The CDR3 nucleotides read TGCAGTGCAAAACCTCCCCTGGGCGGGGTGAACACCGGGGAGCTGTTTTTT. Translated, it gives CSAKPPLGGVNTGELFF.

This clonotype occurred a few times. The chain combines TRBV20-1 with TRBJ1-5; TRBD1 might be the D (5 bases). Trimming shortened V by 3 bases and J by 0 bases, and 18 bases separated the two germline ends. The length of the CDR3 is 17 residues. The germline V gene encodes CDR1 DFQATT and CDR2 SNEGSKA (reference sequence). The CDR3 spells CSARDSRDGYSNQPQHF. The CDR3 DNA sequence: TGCAGTGCTAGGGATAGTAGGGACGGCTATAGCAATCAGCCCCAGCATTTT.

At least ten counts were recorded for this clonotype. The genes are TRBV7-2 and TRBJ1-1, with D uncertain. V was trimmed by 0 bases and J by 7 bases, leaving 12 bases between them. Germline CDR1 is SGHTA and CDR2 is FQGNSA. There are 14 residues in the CDR3. The CDR3, as DNA: TGTGCCAGCAGCTTAGCGGTAGGGAGTTTTGAAGCTTTCTTT. It codes for CASSLAVGSFEAFF.

This clonotype was picked up a small number of times. The chain combines TRBV27 with TRBJ2-5; 8 bases match TRBD1. V was pared by 4 bases and J by 11 bases, with 9 bases of the junction left unmatched. The CDR3 length is 13 residues. Per germline, CDR1 MNHEY and CDR2 SMNVEV (reference sequence). The CDR3 loop is CASSWTGFEEQYF. CDR3 coding DNA: TGTGCCAGCAGTTGGACAGGGTTTGAGGAGCAGTACTTC.

On this clonotype: Compared with germline, one end of the junction differs, possibly owing to a read error. This chain joins TRBV28 and TRBJ2-5; D uncertain. Germline V lookup: CDR1 MDHEN, CDR2 SYDVKM. This CDR3 has 16 residues. The CDR3 sequence is CASSSPTRPYQETRYF. The CDR3 DNA reads TGTGCCAGCAGTTCCCCCACACGGCCTTATCAAGAGACCCGGTACTTC.

Ten or more counts support this clonotype. V and J are TRBV7-9 and TRBJ2-6, with D unresolved. The germline V and J ends were trimmed by 1 base and 1 base, with 2 bases remaining between them. The CDR3 is made up of 14 amino acids. Germline V gene lookup returns CDR1 SEHNR and CDR2 FQNEAQ (reference sequence). The CDR3 reads CASSLVSGANVLTF. CDR3 bases: TGTGCCAGCAGCTTAGTTTCTGGGGCCAACGTCCTGACTTTC.

V gene TRBV29-1 combines with J gene TRBJ2-3; TRBD2 aligns across 9 bases. The CDR3 has 15 amino acids. Per germline, CDR1 SQVTM and CDR2 ANQGSEA. The ends lost 4 bases at V and 2 bases at J; junction bases unmatched: 7. The CDR3 coding sequence is TGCAGCGTTGCGCGTCTAGCGGGACCCACAGATACGCAGTATTTT. Translated, it gives CSVARLAGPTDTQYF.

This clonotype showed up just a few times. DNA for the CDR3: TGCAGTGCTAGTGGACGGTTGTTCACTGAAGCTTTCTTT. Protein sequence: CSASGRLFTEAFF. The genes are TRBV20-1 and TRBJ1-1; D unclear. CDR3 length: 13 amino acids. Trimming stripped 3 bases from V and 4 bases from J, with 12 bases between. Germline V gene sequence: CDR1 DFQATT, CDR2 SNEGSKA (reference sequence).

This clonotype appeared a few times. The genes are TRBV28 and TRBJ1-2; D unresolved. This CDR3 contains 13 residues. CDR1 MDHEN and CDR2 SYDVKM come from the germline V gene. V shed 8 bases and J shed 3 bases, with 13 bases lying between them. CDR3 coding DNA: TGTGCCAGCCTCTCCAGGTTGGACTATGGCTACACCTTC. Translating gives CASLSRLDYGYTF.

The chain joins TRBV7-3 to TRBJ1-1, with D maybe TRBD1 (6 bases). Trimming took 6 bases from V and 3 from J, leaving 14 bases between them. Germline lookup yields CDR1 SGHTA and CDR2 FQGTGA. This CDR3 has 14 amino acids. As DNA, the CDR3 is TGTGCCAGCAGGGAATACGCAGGGGACACTGAAGCTTTCTTT. This encodes CASREYAGDTEAFF.

Many counts were recorded for this clonotype. The J gene is TRBJ2-7, the V gene TRBV7-9; TRBD2 might be the D (6 bases). CDR3 size: 15 residues. Trimming removed 7 bases at V and 4 bases at J, with 20 bases between. Germline V gives CDR1 SEHNR, CDR2 FQNEAQ (reference sequence). CDR3 region: CASTPLGGTVYEQYF. The CDR3 nucleotides read TGTGCCAGCACCCCGCTTGGGGGGACGGTGTACGAGCAGTACTTC.

The chain combines TRBV5-1 with TRBJ2-1, with D possibly being TRBD1 (6 bases). Trimming stripped 1 base from V and 7 bases from J, with 15 bases between. Per the germline V gene, CDR1 is SGHRS and CDR2 is YFSETQ. This CDR3 contains 15 residues. CDR3 sequence reads: CASSLTGYDRNEQFF. The DNA for the CDR3 is TGCGCCAGCAGCTTGACAGGGTACGATCGTAATGAGCAGTTCTTC.

At least ten counts were recorded for this clonotype. This chain uses TRBV5-5 with TRBJ1-4; the D gene is possibly TRBD1 (5 bases). The CDR3 is 16 amino acids. V lost 4 bases and J lost 2, with 15 bases in between. The germline gives CDR1 SGHKS, CDR2 YYEKEE (reference sequence). For the CDR3, the DNA is TGTGCCAGCAGCACCGGGCCGGGGCAGACTAATGAAAAACTGTTTTTT. Amino acid sequence: CASSTGPGQTNEKLFF.

This clonotype has a handful of counts. Compared with germline, one end of the junction differs, possibly owing to a read error. V usage is TRBV25-1 and J usage is TRBJ1-2; D is possibly TRBD1 (6 bases). Germline loops: CDR1 MGHDK, CDR2 SYGVNS. The CDR3 spans 15 residues. The CDR3 spells CASRDGRGDSYGYTF. DNA for the CDR3: TGTGCAAGCAGGGATGGTAGGGGGGACTCCTATGGCTACACCTTC.

With respect to this clonotype: A much larger clone differs from this one at a single base, so this may be a read error. V gene TRBV13 combines with J gene TRBJ1-2; tentative D call: TRBD1 (5 bases). The CDR3 spans 16 residues. From germline, CDR1 is PRHDT and CDR2 FYEKMQ (reference sequence). This chain's CDR3 is CASSHRSRRVNYDYTF. CDR3 nucleotide sequence: TGTGCCAGCAGTCACAGGTCCCGAAGGGTTAACTATGACTACACCTTC.

This chain uses TRBV7-2 with TRBJ2-1, with 10 nucleotides matching TRBD2. Trimming at V came to 1 base and at J to 9 bases, leaving 9 bases not matched to a gene. CDR3 size: 16 residues. In germline, CDR1 is SGHTA, CDR2 FQGNSA. The CDR3 spells CASSLDSGLAETEQFF. DNA for the CDR3: TGTGCCAGCAGCTTAGACTCCGGACTAGCGGAGACTGAGCAGTTCTTC.

The V and J genes are TRBV20-1 and TRBJ1-2; maybe TRBD1 (5 bases). Trimming pared 5 bases from V and 7 bases from J, leaving 17 bases between. Germline V gives CDR1 DFQATT, CDR2 SNEGSKA (reference sequence). The CDR3 length is 13 residues. CDR3 nucleotides: TGCAGTGCTCCTAAGGAGGGGACTCTTGGCTACACCTTC. Its translation is CSAPKEGTLGYTF.

The rearrangement uses TRBV9 and TRBJ2-7, with 8 nucleotides matching TRBD1. With the DNA end fitting TRBJ2-4 better, the J assignment may be wrong. The germline CDR1 and CDR2 sequences are SGDLS and YYNGEE. The CDR3 totals 14 residues. CDR3 residues: CASSEGQAYGIQYF. The DNA of the CDR3 is TGTGCCAGCAGCGAGGGACAGGCGTACGGCATTCAGTACTTC.